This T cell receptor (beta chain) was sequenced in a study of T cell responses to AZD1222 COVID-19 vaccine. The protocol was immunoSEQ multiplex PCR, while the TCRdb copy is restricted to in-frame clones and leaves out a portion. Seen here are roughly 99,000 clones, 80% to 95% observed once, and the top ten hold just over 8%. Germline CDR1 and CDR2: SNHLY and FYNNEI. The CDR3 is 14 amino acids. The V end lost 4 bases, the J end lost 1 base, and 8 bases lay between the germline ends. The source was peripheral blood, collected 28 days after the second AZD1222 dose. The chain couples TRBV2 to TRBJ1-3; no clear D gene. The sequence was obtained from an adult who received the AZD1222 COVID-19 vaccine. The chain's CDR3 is CASSAGFSGNTIYF. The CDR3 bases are TGTGCCAGCAGTGCCGGGTTTTCTGGAAACACCATATATTTT.